The 19 T cell receptor beta chains below were found in one sample sequenced in a study of neurological immune-mediated disorders. TCRdb processed the 5' RACE reads anew with MiXCR; each CDR3 protein has one entry. The sample carries fewer than 25,000 distinct CDR3 sequences, roughly 13% recorded once. Sequenced sample: PBMCs. The receptor set was obtained from a woman aged 40 to 50 with HTLV-1-associated myelopathy (HAM/TSP).

This clonotype was counted at least ten times. The rearrangement uses TRBV5-1 and TRBJ2-3; D is unclear. V lost 6 bases and J lost 4, with 15 bases in between. This CDR3 is 14 amino acids long. Per germline, CDR1 SGHRS and CDR2 YFSETQ. As DNA, the CDR3 is TGCGCCAGCACGATTCGAGCCGGCGCAGATACGCAGTATTTT. Amino acid sequence: CASTIRAGADTQYF.

In this sample, this clonotype turned up a few times. A much larger clone lies a single base off, so this may be a read error. This sequence joins TRBV6-5 and TRBJ1-2; D is uncertain. There are 16 residues in the CDR3. The V end was cut by 4 bases, the J end by 4 bases, with 19 bases between. Germline-derived CDR1 and CDR2 are MNHEY and SVGAGI. CDR3 bases: TGTGCCAGCAGTTTCGGACTCAGGACGTATACCTATGGCTACACCTTC. Residues: CASSFGLRTYTYGYTF.

This clonotype was recorded many times. This sequence joins TRBV27 and TRBJ2-1; tentative D call: TRBD1 (5 bases). This CDR3 contains 14 residues. Between the trimmed V and J ends, which lost 0 bases and 8 bases, there was a span of 11 bases. Per germline, CDR1 MNHEY and CDR2 SMNVEV (reference sequence). For the CDR3, the DNA is TGTGCCAGCAGTTTATCCAGGGTCAGTCATGAGCAGTTCTTC. This codes for CASSLSRVSHEQFF.

In its sample, this clonotype was seen many times. The chain has TRBV6-5 and TRBJ2-7; 9 bases line up with TRBD1. This CDR3 contains 15 residues. Germline trimming cut 4 bases from V and 3 bases from J; bases unmatched to any gene: 7. In germline, CDR1 is MNHEY, CDR2 SVGAGI. The CDR3 loop is CASSSTTGGIYEQYF. Here the CDR3 DNA reads TGTGCCAGCAGTTCGACCACAGGGGGCATCTACGAGCAGTACTTC.

The DNA for the CDR3 is TGTGCCAGCAGTTCCCACCGGGTTCTTAACAATGAGCAGTTCTTC. This sequence encodes CASSSHRVLNNEQFF. The chain recombines TRBV28 with TRBJ2-1; D is uncertain. The CDR3 consists of 15 residues. Per germline, CDR1 MDHEN and CDR2 SYDVKM. With 4 bases removed from V and 5 bases from J, the gap between germline ends came to 15 bases.

Concerning this clonotype: This clone may be a read error of a much larger clone one base away. The chain has TRBV11-2 and TRBJ2-1, with D hard to call. From germline, CDR1 is SGHAT and CDR2 FQNNGV. Between the trimmed V and J ends, which lost 3 bases and 3 bases, there was a span of 9 bases. The CDR3 contains 14 residues. CDR3 protein: CASSLAVGYNEQFF. The CDR3 bases are TGTGCCAGCAGCTTGGCAGTGGGCTACAATGAGCAGTTCTTC.

This clonotype has ten or more counts. The chain has TRBV5-1 and TRBJ1-2, with TRBD1 matching over 8 bases. The CDR3 loop spans 16 amino acids. The J segment lost 4 bases and the V segment lost 0 bases, leaving 8 bases of the junction unmatched. Germline CDR1 is SGHRS and CDR2 is YFSETQ. In nucleotides, the CDR3 is TGCGCCAGCAGCTTGGTCCCGGGACAGGCAAGCTATGGCTACACCTTC. Translated, it gives CASSLVPGQASYGYTF. The variable domain in full, with the rest retrieved from reference TRBV5-1 and TRBJ1-2, is KAGVTQTPRYLIKTRGQQVTLSCSPISGHRSVSWYQQTPGQGLQFLFEYFSETQRNKGNFPGRFSGRQFSNSRSEMNVSTLELGDSALYLCASSLVPGQASYGYTFGSGTRLTVV.

This clonotype was seen at least ten times. The chain combines TRBV18 with TRBJ2-2; D is unclear. Trimming stripped 3 bases from V and 1 base from J, with 6 bases between. The CDR3 has 14 residues. Germline V CDR1 and CDR2: KGHSH, LQKENI. The DNA for the CDR3 is TGTGCCAGCTCACCGGATTGGAACACCGGGGAGCTGTTTTTT. Amino acid sequence: CASSPDWNTGELFF.

This clonotype was seen many times. The chain combines TRBV27 with TRBJ1-2, with a weak D call TRBD1 (6 bases). The CDR3 runs 14 residues. V lost 7 bases and J 10 bases, leaving 22 bases between the germline ends. CDR1 and CDR2 from the germline V gene are MNHEY and SMNVEV (reference sequence). Written as DNA, the CDR3 is TGTGCCAGCAAATGGCCGGGACCAGGGGCCCCCTACACCTTC. Its protein product is CASKWPGPGAPYTF.

This clonotype was seen ten or more times. One end of the junction fails to match germline, which may point to a read error. This chain links TRBV5-1 with TRBJ2-7; possible D gene TRBD2, 6 bases. Germline V lookup: CDR1 SGHRS, CDR2 YFSETQ. This CDR3 is built from 15 residues. CDR3 region: CASSFGGAGPGEHYF. The CDR3, as DNA: TGCGCCAGCAGCTTCGGCGGGGCGGGACCTGGCGAGCACTACTTC.

This clonotype was detected many times. The J gene is TRBJ1-2, the V gene TRBV20-1, with TRBD1 identical over 9 bases. The J segment lost 7 bases and the V segment lost 0 bases, leaving 6 bases of the junction unmatched. The CDR3 is 14 residues long. Germline V CDR1 and CDR2: DFQATT, SNEGSKA (reference sequence). The CDR3 region has the DNA TGCAGTGCTAGAGAGGACAGGGGCCATTCTGGCTACACCTTC. Encoded protein: CSAREDRGHSGYTF.

This clonotype has a count of ten or more. The chain joins TRBV12-3 or TRBV12-4 to TRBJ1-2; unclear D gene. The ends were cut back, 7 bases at V and 5 bases at J, with 26 bases in the middle. The CDR3 has 17 residues. The CDR3 nucleotides are TGTGCCAGCACCGACGTGGCAGGCCCGCTAAAGAAGTATGGCTACACCTTC. As protein: CASTDVAGPLKKYGYTF.

This clonotype was observed many times. The chain combines TRBV20-1 with TRBJ1-2; no reliable D call. The ends were cut back, 6 bases at V and 0 bases at J, with 8 bases in the middle. CDR1 is DFQATT, CDR2 SNEGSKA, per germline (reference sequence). This CDR3 region has 12 residues. The CDR3 coding sequence is TGCAGTGCACCCCGGACTAACTATGGCTACACCTTC. It encodes CSAPRTNYGYTF.

Many counts were recorded for this clonotype. The chain links TRBV18 to TRBJ1-6; D uncertain. There are 15 residues in the CDR3. The ends were cut back, 1 base at V and 4 bases at J, with 8 bases in the middle. The germline gives CDR1 KGHSH, CDR2 LQKENI. CDR3 sequence reads: CASSPQSGYNSPLHF. DNA for the CDR3: TGTGCCAGCTCACCACAATCGGGGTATAATTCACCCCTCCACTTT.

This clonotype was picked up one time. The CDR3 here is CATQAGQTYEQYF. The CDR3 DNA is TGTGCCACCCAAGCCGGACAAACTTACGAGCAGTACTTC. The chain uses TRBV28 and TRBJ2-7, with D possibly TRBD1 on 5 matching bases. Trimming cost V 10 bases and J 4 bases, with 17 bases left between them. Looked up from germline, CDR1 is MDHEN and CDR2 is SYDVKM. This CDR3 has 13 amino acids.

This clonotype was counted many times. V is TRBV3-1 and J is TRBJ2-1, with TRBD2 matching 8 bases. The CDR3 length is 17 residues. Trimming at V came to 4 bases and at J to 6 bases, leaving 14 bases not matched to a gene. The V gene's germline CDR1 is LGHDT and CDR2 YNNKEL (reference sequence). The CDR3 region is CASSRRGGRTGVNEQFF. As DNA, the CDR3 is TGTGCCAGCAGCCGCCGGGGGGGCAGAACGGGGGTCAATGAGCAGTTCTTC.

At least ten counts were recorded for this clonotype. DNA for the CDR3: TGTGCCATCAGTGAGTCGCAGGGGGCGTACAATGAGCAGTTCTTC. Translated, it gives CAISESQGAYNEQFF. The gene calls are TRBV10-3 and TRBJ2-1; 8 bases match TRBD1. Germline values: CDR1 ENHRY, CDR2 SYGVKD. V lost 0 bases, J lost 4 bases, and 2 bases stayed unmatched. CDR3 length: 15 residues.

This clonotype came up many times. V and J are TRBV4-3 and TRBJ2-7; 11 bases map to TRBD1. The trim removed 3 bases at V and 4 bases at J, leaving 5 bases unmatched. The CDR3 totals 15 residues. Germline CDR1 and CDR2: LGHNA and YSLEER. The CDR3 is CASSQGQGVGYEQYF. CDR3 DNA sequence: TGCGCCAGCAGCCAGGGACAGGGGGTAGGGTACGAGCAGTACTTC.

This clonotype came up many times. The CDR3 is CASSLGQGMDTQYF. The CDR3 coding sequence is TGTGCCAGCAGCTTAGGACAGGGGATGGATACGCAGTATTTT. The V gene is TRBV7-6, the J gene TRBJ2-3; TRBD1 matches at 8 bases. V shed 1 base and J 6 bases; nucleotides not matched to a gene: 3. The CDR3 spans 14 residues. Germline V gene lookup returns CDR1 SGHVS and CDR2 FNYEAQ.